The entry below describes one TCR beta chain. The entry originates in a study of blood T cell repertoires in COVID-19. Across the whole study: Acute-phase and convalescent COVID-19 samples originated in the United States, Italy and Spain. T cells, B-cell-depleted T cells, or PBMCs provided the cDNA or gDNA that served as material.

Germline V gene lookup returns CDR1 MNHNS and CDR2 SASEGT. The V end lost 0 bases, the J end lost 3 bases, and 15 bases lay between the germline ends. This CDR3 spans 16 amino acids. Per the authors' pipeline: Researchers report that nucleated cell counts were estimated from reference gene primer amplification. Data came from immunoSEQ multiplex PCR; TCRdb stores just in-frame clones and leaves some out. V, J and clone size are those of that table, while D and trimming were read from the DNA. The sample lists fewer than 100,000 clones; around 90% were seen once. Sample: peripheral blood. The source is a man aged 65-85 years with acute or convalescent COVID-19. This chain uses TRBV6-1 with TRBJ2-7, with D perhaps TRBD2 (5 bases). Written as DNA, the CDR3 is TGTGCCAGCAGTGAAGCGTCTCTAGCCGGCCTCTACGAGCAGTACTTC. Its translation is CASSEASLAGLYEQYF.